These 30 T cell receptor beta chains originate from one sample sequenced in a study of blood T cell repertoires in COVID-19. Sequencing was performed with immunoSEQ multiplex PCR; in TCRdb, only in-frame clones are kept and a portion is missing. This sample carries 53,000 or so clones, more than 85% of them seen once, and the ten largest clones take 3% to 3.5%. Source material: peripheral blood. These receptors originate from a human donor in a cohort sampled during active COVID-19.

The chain couples TRBV30 to TRBJ2-1; 7 bases fit TRBD1. Germline V CDR1 and CDR2: GTSNPN, SVGIG (reference sequence). Unmatched junction bases numbered 7, after V lost 3 bases and J lost 5 bases. The CDR3 is 14 residues long. This CDR3 is CAWSVRDRNNEQFF. DNA for the CDR3: TGTGCCTGGAGCGTCCGGGACAGAAACAATGAGCAGTTCTTC. The whole variable domain, remainder taken from reference TRBV30 and TRBJ2-1, is SQTIHQWPATLVQPVGSPLSLECTVEGTSNPNLYWYRQAAGRGLQLLFYSVGIGQISSEVPQNLSASRPQDRQFILSSKKLLLSDSGFYLCAWSVRDRNNEQFFGPGTRLTVL.

The rearrangement uses TRBV6-1 and TRBJ2-4; D perhaps matches TRBD2 (6 bases). This CDR3 has 16 amino acids. The ends were cut back, 2 bases at V and 9 bases at J, with 20 bases in the middle. Germline values: CDR1 MNHNS, CDR2 SASEGT. CDR3 coding DNA: TGTGCCAGCAGTGAAATTTCGTTAGGGACTGGGATCATTCAGTACTTC. This gives the protein CASSEISLGTGIIQYF.

The rearrangement joins TRBV4-1 to TRBJ2-3, with TRBD2 identical over 13 bases. The CDR3 is 17 residues long. The germline CDR1 and CDR2 sequences are MGHRA and YSYEKL. V lost 4 bases and J lost 8; bases outside the gene matches: 12. CDR3 residues: CASSLNLLAGGYFTQYF. In nucleotides, the CDR3 is TGCGCCAGCAGCCTAAATTTACTAGCGGGGGGGTATTTTACGCAGTATTTT.

This clone appeared once. As DNA, the CDR3 is TGTGCCAGCAGTGGGACAGGGCAAGGCTACACCTTC. Translated: CASSGTGQGYTF. The chain uses TRBV3-1 (or the pseudogene TRBV3-2) and TRBJ1-2, with TRBD1 identical over 9 bases. Trimming took 6 bases from V and 8 from J; bases not matched to a gene: 4. This CDR3 has 12 residues. Germline values: CDR1 LGHDT, CDR2 YNNKEL (reference sequence).

This clone is a singleton in its sample. The rearrangement uses TRBV24-1 and TRBJ2-2, with 11 bases that match TRBD1. V gave up 9 bases and J gave up 7 bases; unmatched junction bases: 12. CDR1 and CDR2 from the germline V gene are KGHDR and SFDVKD. This CDR3 region has 16 residues. For the CDR3, the DNA is TGTGCCACCTCGGACAGGGGGCAGTTGGGAAGCGGGGAGCTGTTTTTT. Translating it yields CATSDRGQLGSGELFF.

The rearrangement joins TRBV3-1 (or the pseudogene TRBV3-2) to TRBJ2-5; 10 bases align to TRBD2. Germline values: CDR1 LGHDT, CDR2 YNNKEL (reference sequence). V lost 3 bases to trimming and J lost 4 bases; unmatched junction nucleotides: 8. The CDR3 consists of 16 residues. This CDR3 is CASSHASSGGRETQYF. The CDR3 nucleotides are TGTGCCAGCAGCCACGCTTCTAGCGGGGGACGAGAGACCCAGTACTTC.

The CDR3 is CATADRIYNEQFF. The CDR3 DNA is TGTGCCACCGCGGACAGGATATACAATGAGCAGTTCTTC. The rearrangement joins TRBV10-3 to TRBJ2-1, with 7 nucleotides matching TRBD1. V dropped 10 bases and J dropped 4; count of bases not matched to a gene: 7. Germline V gene lookup returns CDR1 ENHRY and CDR2 SYGVKD. The CDR3 is 13 residues long.

The V call is TRBV2, the J call TRBJ2-4, with no clear D. Germline CDR1 and CDR2: SNHLY and FYNNEI. The CDR3 is made up of 15 amino acids. The ends were cut back, 7 bases at V and 3 bases at J, with 16 bases in the middle. As DNA, the CDR3 is TGTGCCAGCACCTCGACACTGTCCGTCAAAAACATTCAGTACTTC. This encodes CASTSTLSVKNIQYF. Drawing the rest from reference TRBV2 and TRBJ2-4, the complete variable domain is EPEVTQTPSHQVTQMGQEVILRCVPISNHLYFYWYRQILGQKVEFLVSFYNNEISEKSEIFDDQFSVERPDGSNFTLKIRSTKLEDSAMYFCASTSTLSVKNIQYFGAGTRLSVL.

CDR3 nucleotide sequence: TGTGCCAGCAGCGGCTCGGGACAGGCCCTAAGGTACTATGGCTACACCTTC. This translates into CASSGSGQALRYYGYTF. This chain links TRBV9 with TRBJ1-2; the match to TRBD1 covers 8 bases. The length of the CDR3 is 17 residues. From germline, CDR1 is SGDLS and CDR2 YYNGEE. The ends lost 3 bases at V and 3 bases at J; junction bases unmatched: 13.

This CDR3 reads CASSKGGRLAFF. The CDR3 region has the DNA TGTGCCAGCAGTAAGGGGGGGCGGCTGGCTTTCTTT. V usage is TRBV28 and J usage is TRBJ1-1, with a tentative D call TRBD1 (6 bases). This CDR3 spans 12 amino acids. The germline V gene has CDR1 MDHEN and CDR2 SYDVKM. V dropped 5 bases and J dropped 11 bases, with 15 bases sitting between them.

In DNA form, the CDR3 reads TGCAGCGTTGAGGGAAGGACATACAATGAGCAGTTCTTC. It encodes CSVEGRTYNEQFF. V is TRBV29-1 and J is TRBJ2-1; TRBD1 might be the D (5 bases). The CDR3 sequence is 13 residues long. V was clipped by 3 bases and J by 4 bases, with 10 bases between them. The germline gives CDR1 SQVTM, CDR2 ANQGSEA.

The V and J genes are TRBV6-1 and TRBJ2-5; 8 bases are shared with TRBD2. The CDR3 is 16 amino acids. The ends lost 0 bases at V and 5 bases at J; junction bases unmatched: 8. CDR1 and CDR2 (germline): MNHNS, SASEGT. The CDR3 loop is CASSEAPGLGEETQYF. CDR3 nucleotides: TGTGCCAGCAGTGAAGCGCCGGGACTAGGGGAGGAGACCCAGTACTTC.

The V gene is TRBV10-3, the J gene TRBJ2-3; 8 bases map to TRBD2. The junction had 6 bases not matched to a gene; V was cut back by 3 bases and J by 7 bases. The CDR3 contains 14 residues. Per germline, CDR1 ENHRY and CDR2 SYGVKD. The CDR3 is CAISESGGAYTQYF. DNA for the CDR3: TGTGCCATCAGTGAAAGCGGGGGAGCTTATACGCAGTATTTT.

The chain joins TRBV27 to TRBJ2-7; D might be TRBD2 (5 bases). The CDR3 spans 13 residues. The germline V gene encodes CDR1 MNHEY and CDR2 SMNVEV (reference sequence). The V end lost 1 base, the J end lost 3 bases, and 7 bases lay between the germline ends. The CDR3 spells CASSLFTSYEQYF. CDR3 sequence (DNA): TGTGCCAGCAGTTTATTTACTAGCTACGAGCAGTACTTC.

CDR3 loop: CASSYRTGGPNTEAFF. The CDR3 nucleotides are TGTGCCAGCAGTTATCGGACAGGGGGACCGAACACTGAAGCTTTCTTT. V gene TRBV6-2 or TRBV6-3 combines with J gene TRBJ1-1; 10 nucleotides line up with TRBD1. J was trimmed by 1 base and V by 3 bases; bases with no gene match: 5. Per germline, CDR1 MNHEY and CDR2 SVGEGT. The CDR3 has 16 amino acids.

This chain connects TRBV11-1 to TRBJ1-6; 7 bases agree with TRBD1. The CDR3 covers 12 residues. J gave up 10 bases and V 4 bases, and 1 base lay outside the gene matches. CDR1 and CDR2 from the germline V gene are SGHAT and FQDESV (reference sequence). The CDR3 region has the DNA TGTGCCAGCAGCTCCAGGGGGTCACCCCTCCACTTT. Amino acid sequence: CASSSRGSPLHF. The whole variable domain, filled in from reference TRBV11-1 and TRBJ1-6, reads EAEVAQSPRYKITEKSQAVAFWCDPISGHATLYWYRQILGQGPELLVQFQDESVVDDSQLPKDRFSAERLKGVDSTLKIQPAELGDSAMYLCASSSRGSPLHFGNGTRLTVT.

The chain couples TRBV3-1 (or the pseudogene TRBV3-2) to TRBJ1-1; maybe TRBD1 (6 bases). V dropped 5 bases and J dropped 1 base, with 11 bases sitting between them. Germline loops: CDR1 LGHDT, CDR2 YNNKEL (reference sequence). The CDR3 extends over 14 amino acids. CDR3 region: CASSSSDRNTEAFF. The CDR3 DNA is TGTGCCAGCAGCTCCTCGGACAGGAACACTGAAGCTTTCTTT.

V is TRBV5-4 and J is TRBJ1-4, with TRBD1 matching 7 bases. CDR3 length equals 14 residues. In germline, CDR1 is SGHNT, CDR2 YYREEE (reference sequence). The junction had 9 bases not matched to a gene; V was cut back by 5 bases and J by 8 bases. The CDR3 loop reads CASSPQGKDEKLFF. The DNA for the CDR3 is TGTGCCAGCAGTCCACAGGGGAAGGACGAAAAACTGTTTTTT.

The chain is built from TRBV24-1 and TRBJ2-3; 8 bases map to TRBD2. V dropped 8 bases and J dropped 3; count of bases not matched to a gene: 3. There are 13 residues in the CDR3. CDR1 is KGHDR, CDR2 SFDVKD, per germline. For the CDR3, the DNA is TGTGCCACCAAGGGGACTAGAACAGATACGCAGTATTTT. Its translation is CATKGTRTDTQYF.

The chain links TRBV30 to TRBJ2-7; 7 bases align to TRBD1. CDR1 and CDR2 (germline): GTSNPN, SVGIG (reference sequence). This CDR3 comprises 13 residues. Trimming took 4 bases from V and 3 from J; bases not matched to a gene: 6. The CDR3 nucleotides are TGTGCCTGGAAGAAAAACAGGGGCTACGAGCAGTACTTC. Its translation: CAWKKNRGYEQYF. Based on the CDR3 plus reference TRBV30 and TRBJ2-7, the full variable domain is SQTIHQWPATLVQPVGSPLSLECTVEGTSNPNLYWYRQAAGRGLQLLFYSVGIGQISSEVPQNLSASRPQDRQFILSSKKLLLSDSGFYLCAWKKNRGYEQYFGPGTRLTVT.

The chain combines TRBV5-1 with TRBJ1-2, with 8 bases matching TRBD1. Germline V gene sequence: CDR1 SGHRS, CDR2 YFSETQ. J gave up 0 bases and V 3 bases, and 7 bases lay outside the gene matches. The CDR3 runs 16 residues. In DNA form, the CDR3 reads TGCGCCAGCAGCTCGAGGACAGGGCGGGCTAACTATGGCTACACCTTC. This translates into CASSSRTGRANYGYTF.

The rearrangement uses TRBV7-2 and TRBJ1-5; TRBD1 is a possible D gene (6 bases). CDR3 size: 13 residues. V lost 5 bases to trimming and J lost 6 bases, with 11 bases between them. Germline-derived CDR1 and CDR2 are SGHTA and FQGNSA. CDR3 bases: TGTGCCAGCAGCGGACAGAAGGGTCAGCCCCAGCATTTT. Protein sequence: CASSGQKGQPQHF.

This rearrangement joins TRBV4-3 to TRBJ2-3; 12 nucleotides align to TRBD2. Germline V gene sequence: CDR1 LGHNA, CDR2 YSLEER. V was clipped by 0 bases and J by 5 bases; unmatched bases: 6. The CDR3 sequence is 17 residues long. CDR3 residues: CASSQDVLAGGIDTQYF. The CDR3 coding sequence is TGCGCCAGCAGCCAAGATGTACTAGCGGGGGGAATAGATACGCAGTATTTT.

In regard to this clone: Other DNA variants within this sample encode the same CDR3. V usage is TRBV6-5 and J usage is TRBJ2-2, with D possibly being TRBD1 (6 bases). The CDR3 totals 15 residues. Germline-derived CDR1 and CDR2 are MNHEY and SVGAGI. V gave up 8 bases and J gave up 2 bases, with 15 bases separating them. The CDR3 reads CASRRTVSNTGELFF. CDR3 in DNA: TGTGCCAGCCGGAGGACAGTCTCAAACACCGGGGAGCTGTTTTTT.

This clone has just a few counts. V and J are TRBV7-3 and TRBJ2-2, with D tentatively TRBD1 (5 bases). Trimming stripped 3 bases from V and 6 bases from J, with 17 bases between. Germline values: CDR1 SGHTA, CDR2 FQGTGA. This CDR3 spans 16 amino acids. The CDR3 nucleotides are TGTGCCAGCAGCTTTTTCGGACGTCACAGGTCCGGGGAGCTGTTTTTT. Residues: CASSFFGRHRSGELFF. Looking up the rest from reference TRBV7-3 and TRBJ2-2 gives the full variable domain: GAGVSQTPSNKVTEKGKYVELRCDPISGHTALYWYRQSLGQGPEFLIYFQGTGAADDSGLPNDRFFAVRPEGSVSTLKIQRTERGDSAVYLCASSFFGRHRSGELFFGEGSRLTVL.

The rearrangement joins TRBV4-1 to TRBJ2-2; 8 bases line up with TRBD1. CDR1 and CDR2 (germline): MGHRA, YSYEKL. This CDR3 contains 17 residues. V was pared by 4 bases and J by 1 base, with 8 bases of the junction left unmatched. The CDR3 DNA sequence: TGCGCCAGCAGCCGGGGGTGGGGACAGGAGAACACCGGGGAGCTGTTTTTT. Translating gives CASSRGWGQENTGELFF.

J is TRBJ1-3 and V is TRBV19, with a possible D match to TRBD1 (5 bases). This CDR3 region has 14 residues. The germline CDR1 and CDR2 sequences are LNHDA and SQIVND (reference sequence). With 9 bases removed from V and 0 bases from J, the gap between germline ends came to 12 bases. The CDR3 DNA is TGTGCCAGCCAACAAGGACACTCTGGAAACACCATATATTTT. Amino acids: CASQQGHSGNTIYF.

This clone was detected once. The chain uses TRBV6-4 and TRBJ2-2, with D perhaps TRBD1 (6 bases). Germline V gives CDR1 MRHNA, CDR2 SNTAGT. Trimming stripped 4 bases from V and 6 bases from J, with 6 bases between. The CDR3 has 12 amino acids. The CDR3 DNA is TGTGCCAGCAGTGCAGGGGCCGGGGAGCTGTTTTTT. Translation: CASSAGAGELFF.

The chain recombines TRBV27 with TRBJ1-5; tentative D call: TRBD1 (5 bases). This CDR3 is 16 amino acids long. Germline CDR1 reads MNHEY; CDR2 reads SMNVEV (reference sequence). The V end lost 8 bases, the J end lost 2 bases, and 19 bases lay between the germline ends. CDR3 sequence reads: CASGVRGGSGNQPQHF. CDR3 DNA sequence: TGTGCCAGCGGCGTACGTGGGGGGTCCGGCAATCAGCCCCAGCATTTT.

The chain couples TRBV12-3 or TRBV12-4 to TRBJ1-3; TRBD1 is a possible D gene (6 bases). The CDR3 totals 13 residues. V shed 6 bases and J shed 3 bases, with 9 bases lying between them. The chain's CDR3 is CASRQGVGNTIYF. Here the CDR3 DNA reads TGTGCCAGCAGACAGGGTGTTGGAAACACCATATATTTT.